Included here is one T cell receptor beta chain sequence, with context. Which antigen it targets is not known. Base-call qualities are not available, and no considerably larger clone is one nucleotide away. Sequenced using an Illumina HiSeq 2500. Quantitative 5'-RACE with molecular barcodes was used to prepare TCR beta libraries. The original methods were these. Disease-linked TCR variants were identified with a new computational method built on a probabilistic model of VDJ rearrangement. In TCRdb, the public reads were trimmed at Q25 with fastp and aligned with MiXCR, with productive beta chains retained. Rows are unified per CDR3 protein, each entry keeping the most common DNA and genes. The V and J calls follow TCRdb's processing rather than the paper's. This sample holds 75,000 to 95,000 distinct CDR3 sequences; about 8.1% were observed only once. The ten largest clones capture approximately 30% of the sample.

These data come from a study of CD8 T cells in ankylosing spondylitis (dated by TCRdb to the late 2010s). Background on the whole study: The study profiled T cell receptor beta repertoires in healthy donors and ankylosing spondylitis patients to find disease-linked TCR variants. The whole study cohort included about a hundred healthy donors and about two dozen ankylosing spondylitis patients. Samples of peripheral blood were taken, and for ankylosing spondylitis patients, synovial fluid was collected as well.

V is trimmed back by 5 bases and J by 4 bases, and the junction contains 7 bases that no gene match accounts for. Reading from cysteine to phenylalanine, the CDR3 counts 14 amino acids. The entry retains the CDR3 DNA only, 42 bases that are in frame from base 1. CDR1 is given as SGHVS and CDR2 as FNYEAQ, both from the germline V gene. Here is what the overall study found, with its caveats: A CD8+ phenotype was shown by the disease-linked clones, which were found at relatively low frequencies in peripheral blood. Some of the motif variants had been reported before in the synovial fluid and blood of reactive arthritis patients, a finding that suggests common disease-initiation mechanisms. The disease-linked clones were reported as significantly enriched in matched synovial fluid samples from ankylosing spondylitis patients. Blood from ankylosing spondylitis patients appeared to be characterized by a TCR beta motif made up of under 10 highly homologous amino acid variants.

The sequence came from a male donor with ankylosing spondylitis. The sequenced sample consisted of blood, either unsorted or a sorted T cell fraction (not recorded which). The chain is encoded by TRBV7-6 joined to TRBJ2-7, with 8 bases matching TRBD1. The bases are TGTGCCAGCAGCAGGGGGACAGGAAAGTACGAGCAGTACTTC. It specifies CASSRGTGKYEQYF.